This TCR beta chain was obtained from a study of T cells after posttransplantation cyclophosphamide. Data came from immunoSEQ multiplex PCR; TCRdb stores just in-frame clones and leaves some out. The sample presents under 40,000 clones, none singletons. The related graft donor's blood sample was taken on the day of bone marrow donation. The sample holds a few counts of this clone. Losses at the gene ends were 5 bases for V and 4 bases for J; bases not matched to a gene: 7. The CDR3 has 15 residues. This clonotype was sampled from a woman aged 45 to 65 in good health and a related stem cell transplant donor. Sequencing was done on a sample of PBMCs. The chain links TRBV12-3 or TRBV12-4 to TRBJ2-5; 10 positions agree with TRBD2. Here the CDR3 DNA reads TGTGCCAGCAGTCTAATAGCGGGAGGAGGAGAGACCCAGTACTTC. It encodes CASSLIAGGGETQYF.